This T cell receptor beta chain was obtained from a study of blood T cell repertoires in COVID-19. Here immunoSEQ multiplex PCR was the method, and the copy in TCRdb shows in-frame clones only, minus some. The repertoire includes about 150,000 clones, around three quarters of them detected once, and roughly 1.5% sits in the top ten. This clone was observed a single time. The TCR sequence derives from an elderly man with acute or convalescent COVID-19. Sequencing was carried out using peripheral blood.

In nucleotides, the CDR3 is TGTGCCAGCAGCCACTACTGGACAGGGGGCTTGGACACTGAAGCTTTCTTT. Translated, it gives CASSHYWTGGLDTEAFF. The chain uses TRBV27 and TRBJ1-1, with 11 bases fitting TRBD1. The CDR3 extends over 17 amino acids. The ends lost 6 bases at V and 3 bases at J; junction bases unmatched: 12. CDR1 and CDR2 from the germline V gene are MNHEY and SMNVEV (reference sequence).